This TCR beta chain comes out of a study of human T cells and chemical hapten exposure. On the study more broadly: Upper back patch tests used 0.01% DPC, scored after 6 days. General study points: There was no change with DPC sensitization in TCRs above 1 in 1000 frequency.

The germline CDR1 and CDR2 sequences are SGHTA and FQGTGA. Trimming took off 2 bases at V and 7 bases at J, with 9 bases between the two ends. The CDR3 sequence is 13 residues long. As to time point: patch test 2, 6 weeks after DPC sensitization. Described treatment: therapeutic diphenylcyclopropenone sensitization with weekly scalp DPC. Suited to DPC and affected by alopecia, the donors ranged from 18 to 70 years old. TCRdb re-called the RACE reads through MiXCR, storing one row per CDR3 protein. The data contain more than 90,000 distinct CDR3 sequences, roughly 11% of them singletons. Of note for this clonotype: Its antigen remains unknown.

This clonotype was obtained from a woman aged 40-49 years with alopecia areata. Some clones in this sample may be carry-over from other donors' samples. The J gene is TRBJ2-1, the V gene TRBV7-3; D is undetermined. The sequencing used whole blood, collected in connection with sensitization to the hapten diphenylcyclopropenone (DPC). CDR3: CASSLSLGNEQFF. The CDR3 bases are TGTGCCAGCAGCTTATCTCTGGGTAATGAGCAGTTCTTC.